The 5 T cell receptor beta chains below all came from one sample that was sequenced in a study of shared clonotypes between healthy human individuals. Generated by immunoSEQ multiplex PCR, the TCRdb table keeps only in-frame clones and is missing some. The sample records some 2.1 million clones, 95% being singletons. Sequenced sample: naive CD4+ T cells sorted from blood. The subset here: CD45RA+ positively selected. The receptors were gathered from a man younger than 30 in good health.

The genes are TRBV27 and TRBJ1-5, with 8 nucleotides matching TRBD1. After removal of 3 bases from V and 5 bases from J, the junction contained 6 bases not matched to a gene. Germline V lookup: CDR1 MNHEY, CDR2 SMNVEV (reference sequence). The length of the CDR3 is 15 residues. The CDR3 DNA reads as TGTGCCAGCAGTTTTAGCCAGGGGGCTCATCAGCCCCAGCATTTT. Amino acids: CASSFSQGAHQPQHF.

This chain uses TRBV9 with TRBJ1-2; TRBD1 might be the D (6 bases). The CDR3 spans 13 residues. V was pared by 1 base and J by 7 bases, with 11 bases between. Germline-derived CDR1 and CDR2 are SGDLS and YYNGEE. The CDR3 reads CASSVRGAGGYTF. The CDR3 region has the DNA TGTGCCAGCAGCGTAAGGGGGGCCGGTGGCTACACCTTC.

The chain combines TRBV28 with TRBJ1-5; 7 bases agree with TRBD1. The trim removed 6 bases at V and 3 bases at J, leaving 5 bases unmatched. The CDR3 loop spans 14 amino acids. Germline loops: CDR1 MDHEN, CDR2 SYDVKM. The CDR3 sequence is CASRGDSYNQPQHF. The DNA for the CDR3 is TGTGCCAGCAGGGGGGACAGCTACAATCAGCCCCAGCATTTT. Looking up the rest from reference TRBV28 and TRBJ1-5 gives the full variable domain: DVKVTQSSRYLVKRTGEKVFLECVQDMDHENMFWYRQDPGLGLRLIYFSYDVKMKEKGDIPEGYSVSREKKERFSLILESASTNQTSMYLCASRGDSYNQPQHFGDGTRLSIL.

As concerns this clone: This sample includes further DNA sequences coding for the same CDR3. This chain links TRBV27 with TRBJ2-5; D may be TRBD2 (5 bases). The ends were cut back, 3 bases at V and 5 bases at J, with 10 bases in the middle. The CDR3 is 13 residues long. Germline V lookup: CDR1 MNHEY, CDR2 SMNVEV (reference sequence). In DNA, the CDR3 is TGTGCCAGCAGTTTTAGAGGGCTGGAGACCCAGTACTTC. Its translation: CASSFRGLETQYF.

The rearrangement links TRBV21-1 to TRBJ2-4; the D call of TRBD1 is as the table states it, not checked on the DNA. TRBV21-1 is a listed pseudogene. The CDR3 is made up of 14 amino acids. DNA for the CDR3: TGTGTCCCGCCGGGACAGGGAGCCAAAAACATTCAGTACTTC. It is translated as CVPPGQGAKNIQYF.